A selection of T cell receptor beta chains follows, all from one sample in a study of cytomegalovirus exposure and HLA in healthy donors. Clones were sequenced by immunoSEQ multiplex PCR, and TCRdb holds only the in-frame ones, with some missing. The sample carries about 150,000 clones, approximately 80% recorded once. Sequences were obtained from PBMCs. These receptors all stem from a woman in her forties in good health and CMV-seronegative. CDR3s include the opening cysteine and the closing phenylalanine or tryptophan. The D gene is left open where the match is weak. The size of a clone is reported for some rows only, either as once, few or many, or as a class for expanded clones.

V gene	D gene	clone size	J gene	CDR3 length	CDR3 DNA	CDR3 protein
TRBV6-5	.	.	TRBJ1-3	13	TGTGCCAGCAGTTACGAGGCTGGAAACACCATATATTTT	CASSYEAGNTIYF
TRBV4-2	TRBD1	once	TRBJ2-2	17	TGTGCCAGCAGCCAAGTTGGACAGGGGTCGAACACCGGGGAGCTGTTTTTT	CASSQVGQGSNTGELFF
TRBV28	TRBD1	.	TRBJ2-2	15	TGTGCCAGCAGATCTGACAGGGGGGAAACCGGGGAGCTGTTTTTT	CASRSDRGETGELFF
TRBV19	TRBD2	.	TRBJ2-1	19	TGTGCCAGTAGCTTAGGGCTAGCGGGAGACCTTACGTCCTACAATGAGCAGTTCTTC	CASSLGLAGDLTSYNEQFF
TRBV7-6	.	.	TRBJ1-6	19	TGTGCCAGCAGCTTAATCGGTATAGTCGATCACAGGATTAATTCACCCCTCCACTTT	CASSLIGIVDHRINSPLHF
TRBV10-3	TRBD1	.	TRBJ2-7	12	TGTGCCGCGGCCGGGACAGGGTACGAGCAGTACTTC	CAAAGTGYEQYF
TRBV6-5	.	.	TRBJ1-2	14	TGTGCCAGCAGTCCTCGCGGGTTGGCGAATGGCTACACCTTC	CASSPRGLANGYTF
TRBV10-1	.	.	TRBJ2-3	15	TGCGCCAGCAGTGAGACAGGGTCTCGAACAGATACGCAGTATTTT	CASSETGSRTDTQYF
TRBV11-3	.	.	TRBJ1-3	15	TGTGCCAGCAGCATTGGACGGGGCTCTGGAAACACCATATATTTT	CASSIGRGSGNTIYF
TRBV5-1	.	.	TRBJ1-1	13	TGCGCCAGCAGCCCTGGGACATCCCTTGAAGCTTTCTTT	CASSPGTSLEAFF
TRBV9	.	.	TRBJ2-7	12	TGTGCCAGCAGCCCCGGAGGCTACGAGCAGTACTTC	CASSPGGYEQYF
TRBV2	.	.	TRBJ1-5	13	TGTGCCAGTACCACAGGGCCCAATCAGCCCCAGCATTTT	CASTTGPNQPQHF
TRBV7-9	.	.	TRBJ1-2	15	TGTGCCAGCAGCGAAGACCTGGACAGCAGCGTAGGGTACACCTTC	CASSEDLDSSVGYTF
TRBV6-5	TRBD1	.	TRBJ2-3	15	TGTGCCAGCAGTTACAGGGGGCAGGGGACAGATACGCAGTATTTT	CASSYRGQGTDTQYF